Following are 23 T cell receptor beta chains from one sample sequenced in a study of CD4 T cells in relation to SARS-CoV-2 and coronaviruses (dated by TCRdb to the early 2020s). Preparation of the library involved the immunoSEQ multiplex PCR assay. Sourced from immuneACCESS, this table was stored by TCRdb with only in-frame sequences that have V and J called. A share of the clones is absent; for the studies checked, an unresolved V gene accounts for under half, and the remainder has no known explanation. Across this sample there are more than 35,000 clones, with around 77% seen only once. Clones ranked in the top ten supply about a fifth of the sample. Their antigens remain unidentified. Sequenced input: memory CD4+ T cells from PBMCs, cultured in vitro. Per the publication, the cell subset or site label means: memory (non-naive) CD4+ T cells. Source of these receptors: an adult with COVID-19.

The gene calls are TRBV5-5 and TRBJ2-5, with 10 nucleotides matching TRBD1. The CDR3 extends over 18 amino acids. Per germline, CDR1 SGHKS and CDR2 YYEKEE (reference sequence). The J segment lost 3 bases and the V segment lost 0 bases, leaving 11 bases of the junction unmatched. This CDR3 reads CASSLGGQGPRGEETQYF. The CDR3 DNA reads TGTGCCAGCAGCTTGGGGGGACAGGGGCCAAGGGGGGAAGAGACCCAGTACTTC.

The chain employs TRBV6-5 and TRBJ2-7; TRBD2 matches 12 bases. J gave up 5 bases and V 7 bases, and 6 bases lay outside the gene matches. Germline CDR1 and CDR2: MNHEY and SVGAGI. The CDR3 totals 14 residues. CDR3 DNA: TGTGCCAGCACAAGGACTAGCGGGATTAACGAGCAGTACTTC. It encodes CASTRTSGINEQYF.

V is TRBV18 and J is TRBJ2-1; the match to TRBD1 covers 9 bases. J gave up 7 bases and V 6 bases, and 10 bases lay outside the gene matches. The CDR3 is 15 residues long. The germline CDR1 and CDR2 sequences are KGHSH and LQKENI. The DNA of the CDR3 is TGTGCCAGCTCCCTCAACAGGGGGCCGGGGAATGAGCAGTTCTTC. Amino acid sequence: CASSLNRGPGNEQFF.

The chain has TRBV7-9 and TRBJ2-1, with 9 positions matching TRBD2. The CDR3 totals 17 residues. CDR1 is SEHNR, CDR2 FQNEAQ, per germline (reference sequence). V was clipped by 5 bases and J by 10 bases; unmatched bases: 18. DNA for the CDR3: TGTGCCAGCAGCCACCCCCAGTGGCGGGAGGGCCTTTTGGAGCAGTTCTTC. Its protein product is CASSHPQWREGLLEQFF.

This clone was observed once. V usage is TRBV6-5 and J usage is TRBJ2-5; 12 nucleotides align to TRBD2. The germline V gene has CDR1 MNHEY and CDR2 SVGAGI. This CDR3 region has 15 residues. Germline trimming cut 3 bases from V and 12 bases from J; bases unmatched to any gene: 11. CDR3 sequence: CASSYYRASGRAEYF. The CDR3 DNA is TGTGCCAGCAGTTATTACAGGGCTAGCGGGAGGGCTGAGTACTTC.

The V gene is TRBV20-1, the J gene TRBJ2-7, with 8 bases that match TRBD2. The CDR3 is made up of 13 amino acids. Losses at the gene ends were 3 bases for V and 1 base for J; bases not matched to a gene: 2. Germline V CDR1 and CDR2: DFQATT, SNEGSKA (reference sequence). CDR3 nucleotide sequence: TGCAGTGCTAGTAGCGGGGCTTCCTACGAGCAGTACTTC. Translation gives CSASSGASYEQYF.

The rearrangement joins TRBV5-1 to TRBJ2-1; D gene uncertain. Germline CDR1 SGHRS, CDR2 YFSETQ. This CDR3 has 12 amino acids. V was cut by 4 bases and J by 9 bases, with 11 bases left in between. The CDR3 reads CASSGRVGEQFF. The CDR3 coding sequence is TGCGCCAGCAGCGGCCGGGTTGGTGAGCAGTTCTTC.

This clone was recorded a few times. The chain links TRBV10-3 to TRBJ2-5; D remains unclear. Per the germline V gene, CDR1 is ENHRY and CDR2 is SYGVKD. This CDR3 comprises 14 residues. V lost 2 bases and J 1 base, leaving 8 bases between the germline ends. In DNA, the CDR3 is TGTGCCATCAGTGAGAGAGGCAGCCAAGAGACCCAGTACTTC. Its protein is CAISERGSQETQYF.

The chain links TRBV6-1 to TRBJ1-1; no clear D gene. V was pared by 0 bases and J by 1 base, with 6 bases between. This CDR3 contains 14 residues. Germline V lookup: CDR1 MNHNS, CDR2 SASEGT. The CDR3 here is CASSEAKKNTEAFF. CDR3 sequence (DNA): TGTGCCAGCAGTGAAGCGAAAAAGAACACTGAAGCTTTCTTT.

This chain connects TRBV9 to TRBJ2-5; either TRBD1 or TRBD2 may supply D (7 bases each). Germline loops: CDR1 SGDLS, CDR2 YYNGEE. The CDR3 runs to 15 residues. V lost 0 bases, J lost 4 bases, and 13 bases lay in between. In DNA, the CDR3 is TGTGCCAGCAGCGTAGCAGGGAGGGGGCTAGAGACCCAGTACTTC. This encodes CASSVAGRGLETQYF.

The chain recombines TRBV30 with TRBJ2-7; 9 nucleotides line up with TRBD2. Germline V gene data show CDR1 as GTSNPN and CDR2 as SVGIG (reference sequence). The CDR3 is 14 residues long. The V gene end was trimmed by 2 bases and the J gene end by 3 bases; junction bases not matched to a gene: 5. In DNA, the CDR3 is TGTGCCTGGAGTTTAGCGGGAGTTCGCTACGAGCAGTACTTC. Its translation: CAWSLAGVRYEQYF. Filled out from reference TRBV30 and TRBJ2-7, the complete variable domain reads SQTIHQWPATLVQPVGSPLSLECTVEGTSNPNLYWYRQAAGRGLQLLFYSVGIGQISSEVPQNLSASRPQDRQFILSSKKLLLSDSGFYLCAWSLAGVRYEQYFGPGTRLTVT.

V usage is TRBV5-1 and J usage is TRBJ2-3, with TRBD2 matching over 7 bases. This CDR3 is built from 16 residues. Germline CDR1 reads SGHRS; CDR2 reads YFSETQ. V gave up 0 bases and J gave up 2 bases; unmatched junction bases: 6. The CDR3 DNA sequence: TGCGCCAGCAGCTTGGATGGAACTAGCGCCACAGATACGCAGTATTTT. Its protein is CASSLDGTSATDTQYF.

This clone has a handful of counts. The CDR3 DNA sequence: TGCGCCAGCAGCTCGGGACTAGAGCACACCGGGGAGCTGTTTTTT. It encodes CASSSGLEHTGELFF. The chain couples TRBV5-1 to TRBJ2-2; 8 positions agree with TRBD2. The V segment lost 3 bases and the J segment 3 bases; nucleotides outside the gene matches: 4. This CDR3 is built from 15 residues. The germline gives CDR1 SGHRS, CDR2 YFSETQ.

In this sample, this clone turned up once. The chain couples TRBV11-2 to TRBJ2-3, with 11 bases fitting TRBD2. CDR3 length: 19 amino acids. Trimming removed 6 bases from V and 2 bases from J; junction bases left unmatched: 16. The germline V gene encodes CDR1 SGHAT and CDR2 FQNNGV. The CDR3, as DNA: TGTGCCAGCAGTTCCCGCGGGGAGATAGCGGGAGGGCCCACAGATACGCAGTATTTT. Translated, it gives CASSSRGEIAGGPTDTQYF.

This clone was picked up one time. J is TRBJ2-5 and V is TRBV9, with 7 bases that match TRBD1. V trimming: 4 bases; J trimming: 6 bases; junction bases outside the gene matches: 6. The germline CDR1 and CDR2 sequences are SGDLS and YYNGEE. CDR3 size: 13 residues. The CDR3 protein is CASSPGQLKTQYF. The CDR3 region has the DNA TGTGCCAGCAGCCCGGGACAGTTGAAGACCCAGTACTTC.

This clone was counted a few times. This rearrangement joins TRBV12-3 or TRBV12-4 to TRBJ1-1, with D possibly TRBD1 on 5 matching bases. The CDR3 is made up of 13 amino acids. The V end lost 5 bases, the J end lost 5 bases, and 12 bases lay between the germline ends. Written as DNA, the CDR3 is TGTGCCAGCAGTCCACGACAGTTGACTGAAGCTTTCTTT. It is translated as CASSPRQLTEAFF.

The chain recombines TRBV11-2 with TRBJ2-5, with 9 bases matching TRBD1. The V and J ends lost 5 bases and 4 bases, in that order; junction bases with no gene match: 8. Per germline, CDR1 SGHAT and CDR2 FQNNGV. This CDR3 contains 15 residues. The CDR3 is CASSAGTGGGETQYF. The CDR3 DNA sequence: TGTGCCAGCAGCGCAGGCACAGGGGGCGGAGAGACCCAGTACTTC. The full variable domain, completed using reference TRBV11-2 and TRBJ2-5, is EAGVAQSPRYKIIEKRQSVAFWCNPISGHATLYWYQQILGQGPKLLIQFQNNGVVDDSQLPKDRFSAERLKGVDSTLKIQPAKLEDSAVYLCASSAGTGGGETQYFGPGTRLLVL.

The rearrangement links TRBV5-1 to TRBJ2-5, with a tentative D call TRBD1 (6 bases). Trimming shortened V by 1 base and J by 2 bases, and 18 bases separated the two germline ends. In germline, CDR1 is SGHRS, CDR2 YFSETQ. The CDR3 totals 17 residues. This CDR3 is CASSLSTGGQYQETQYF. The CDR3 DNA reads TGCGCCAGCAGCTTGTCGACAGGCGGACAGTATCAAGAGACCCAGTACTTC.

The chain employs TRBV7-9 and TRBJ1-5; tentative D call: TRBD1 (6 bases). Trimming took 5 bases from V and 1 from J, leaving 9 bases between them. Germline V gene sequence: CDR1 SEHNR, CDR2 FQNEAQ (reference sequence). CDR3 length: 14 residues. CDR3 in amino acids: CASSRDISNQPQHF. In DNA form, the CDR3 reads TGTGCCAGCAGCCGGGACATAAGCAATCAGCCCCAGCATTTT.

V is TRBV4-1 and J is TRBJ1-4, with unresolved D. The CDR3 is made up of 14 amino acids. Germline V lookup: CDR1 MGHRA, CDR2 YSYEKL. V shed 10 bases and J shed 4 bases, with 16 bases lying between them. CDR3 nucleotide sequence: TGCGCCACCTCCCTCCGGGAAAGTAATGAAAAACTGTTTTTT. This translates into CATSLRESNEKLFF.

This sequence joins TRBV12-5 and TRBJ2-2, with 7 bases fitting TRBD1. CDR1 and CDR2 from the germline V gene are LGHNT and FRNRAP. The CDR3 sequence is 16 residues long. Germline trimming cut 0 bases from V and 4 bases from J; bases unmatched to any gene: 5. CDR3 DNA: TGTGCTAGTGGTTTGGTTTCGACAGGGACCACCGGGGAGCTGTTTTTT. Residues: CASGLVSTGTTGELFF.

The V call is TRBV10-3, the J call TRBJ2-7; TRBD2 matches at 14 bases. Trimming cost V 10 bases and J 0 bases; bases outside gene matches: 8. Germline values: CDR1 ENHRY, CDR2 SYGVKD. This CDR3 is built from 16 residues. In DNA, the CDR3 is TGTGCCACCGGGACTAGCGGGGGCCTAGGCTCCTACGAGCAGTACTTC. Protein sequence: CATGTSGGLGSYEQYF.

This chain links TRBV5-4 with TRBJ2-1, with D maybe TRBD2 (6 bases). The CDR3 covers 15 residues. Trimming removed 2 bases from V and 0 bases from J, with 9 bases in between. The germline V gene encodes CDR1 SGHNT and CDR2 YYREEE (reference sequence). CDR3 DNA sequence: TGTGCCAGCAGCTTATCGACTAGCTCCTACAATGAGCAGTTCTTC. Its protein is CASSLSTSSYNEQFF.